The 15 T cell receptor beta chains below were found in one sample sequenced in a study of shared clonotypes between healthy human individuals. Profiled with immunoSEQ multiplex PCR; TCRdb holds only in-frame clones, not every one. Found here are roughly 1.5 million clones, 95% to 99% of them singletons; the top ten hold approximately 0.45%. Source material: naive CD4+ T cells sorted from blood. Subset of the sample: CD45RA+ positively selected. Source of these receptors: a man aged 25-45 years in good health.

This rearrangement joins TRBV18 to TRBJ1-3, with unresolved D. V lost 5 bases and J lost 2, with 19 bases in between. Per the germline V gene, CDR1 is KGHSH and CDR2 is LQKENI. There are 17 residues in the CDR3. CDR3 amino acids: CASSYTAGSGTGNTIYF. As DNA, the CDR3 is TGTGCCAGCTCATACACCGCAGGCTCGGGAACTGGAAACACCATATATTTT.

The chain couples TRBV29-1 to TRBJ2-4, with D hard to call. The CDR3 extends over 14 amino acids. The V end was cut by 4 bases, the J end by 2 bases, with 12 bases between. Germline V lookup: CDR1 SQVTM, CDR2 ANQGSEA. The CDR3 coding sequence is TGCAGCGTTGTTTCCCTACCGCCCAAAAACATTCAGTACTTC. It is translated as CSVVSLPPKNIQYF.

The chain joins TRBV5-8 to TRBJ2-4, with D uncertain. Looked up from germline, CDR1 is SGHTS and CDR2 is YDEGEE. The V gene lost 6 bases and the J gene lost 0 bases, with 10 bases spanning the gap. The CDR3 extends over 14 amino acids. This CDR3 is CASIRDLAKNIQYF. The CDR3 DNA is TGTGCCAGCATTAGAGATCTAGCCAAAAACATTCAGTACTTC.

The J gene is TRBJ2-7, the V gene TRBV28, with D perhaps matching TRBD1 (6 bases). This CDR3 region has 16 residues. The germline gives CDR1 MDHEN, CDR2 SYDVKM. V lost 3 bases, J lost 0 bases, and 15 bases lay in between. CDR3 DNA sequence: TGTGCCAGCAGTTTGTGGGGGCAGGAAAGCTCCTACGAGCAGTACTTC. Translated: CASSLWGQESSYEQYF.

This clone has just one count. The CDR3 DNA is TGTGCCAGCAGCCAACTCTCCTACTATGGCTACACCTTC. This codes for CASSQLSYYGYTF. This chain connects TRBV5-8 to TRBJ1-2, with no clear D. The CDR3 runs to 13 residues. Trimming took off 4 bases at V and 3 bases at J, with 10 bases between the two ends. The germline V gene encodes CDR1 SGHTS and CDR2 YDEGEE.

The chain recombines TRBV2 with TRBJ2-7; D is possibly TRBD1 (6 bases). Per germline, CDR1 SNHLY and CDR2 FYNNEI. The V and J ends lost 4 bases and 4 bases respectively, with 14 bases between them. This CDR3 contains 14 residues. CDR3 nucleotides: TGTGCCAGCAGTGTGGGGACACTGAATTACGAGCAGTACTTC. This codes for CASSVGTLNYEQYF.

The rearrangement joins TRBV6-5 to TRBJ1-5, with D uncertain. The CDR3 is made up of 15 amino acids. Trimming stripped 0 bases from V and 3 bases from J, with 9 bases between. The V gene's germline CDR1 is MNHEY and CDR2 SVGAGI. The DNA for the CDR3 is TGTGCCAGCAGTTACTCGAATGGTGCCAATCAGCCCCAGCATTTT. This codes for CASSYSNGANQPQHF.

The rearrangement uses TRBV9 and TRBJ2-1, with 11 nucleotides matching TRBD2. CDR3 size: 15 residues. With 3 bases clipped from V and 6 bases from J, the junction kept 5 bases outside the gene matches. Looked up from germline, CDR1 is SGDLS and CDR2 is YYNGEE. CDR3 bases: TGTGCCAGCAGCGATAGCGGGAGGGGGTTCAATGAGCAGTTCTTC. It is translated as CASSDSGRGFNEQFF.

The V gene is TRBV5-5, the J gene TRBJ2-5; 8 nucleotides align to TRBD1. The V gene's germline CDR1 is SGHKS and CDR2 YYEKEE (reference sequence). The CDR3 runs 13 residues. The V gene end was trimmed by 2 bases and the J gene end by 4 bases; junction bases not matched to a gene: 1. CDR3 nucleotide sequence: TGTGCCAGCAGCTTACAGGGGGTAGAGACCCAGTACTTC. Translation gives CASSLQGVETQYF.

The J gene is TRBJ2-7, the V gene TRBV7-6; 8 bases line up with TRBD2. J gave up 0 bases and V 0 bases, and 4 bases lay outside the gene matches. The germline V gene encodes CDR1 SGHVS and CDR2 FNYEAQ. The CDR3 covers 16 residues. The CDR3 bases are TGTGCCAGCAGCTTAGCGCCCGGGACTAGCTCCTACGAGCAGTACTTC. Translation: CASSLAPGTSSYEQYF.

In DNA form, the CDR3 reads TGTGCCAGCAGGTCCCCAGGGACGGACAGCTCCTACGAGCAGTACTTC. This sequence encodes CASRSPGTDSSYEQYF. The chain recombines TRBV28 with TRBJ2-7, with a weak D call TRBD1 (6 bases). CDR1 is MDHEN and CDR2 is SYDVKM in the germline V gene. Between the trimmed V and J ends, which lost 6 bases and 0 bases, there was a span of 18 bases. The CDR3 is 16 amino acids.

The rearrangement joins TRBV5-1 to TRBJ2-5, with D possibly matching TRBD1 (5 bases). V was pared by 0 bases and J by 4 bases, with 13 bases between. Germline CDR1 SGHRS, CDR2 YFSETQ. CDR3 size: 15 residues. This CDR3 reads CASSLGAEGAETQYF. In nucleotides, the CDR3 is TGCGCCAGCAGCTTGGGGGCTGAAGGGGCAGAGACCCAGTACTTC.

J is TRBJ2-5 and V is TRBV28; 8 nucleotides agree with TRBD1. Germline CDR1 and CDR2: MDHEN and SYDVKM. The CDR3 runs 15 residues. Trimming took 3 bases from V and 5 from J; bases not matched to a gene: 8. This chain's CDR3 is CASSFPTGGRETQYF. Written as DNA, the CDR3 is TGTGCCAGCAGTTTCCCCACAGGGGGTAGGGAGACCCAGTACTTC.

The chain combines TRBV7-9 with TRBJ2-7, with TRBD1 matching 8 bases. V lost 1 base, J lost 5 bases, and 4 bases stayed unmatched. Per the germline V gene, CDR1 is SEHNR and CDR2 is FQNEAQ (reference sequence). The CDR3 has 14 amino acids. For the CDR3, the DNA is TGTGCCAGCAGCTTAGTGGACAGGGCCAACGAGCAGTACTTC. Protein sequence: CASSLVDRANEQYF.

The V gene is TRBV29-1, the J gene TRBJ1-4, with TRBD1 matching over 7 bases. Germline values: CDR1 SQVTM, CDR2 ANQGSEA. CDR3 size: 13 residues. The junction had 6 bases not matched to a gene; V was cut back by 0 bases and J by 11 bases. The CDR3 nucleotides are TGCAGCGTTGAAGATGACAGGGTTGGGAAACTGTTTTTT. Translated: CSVEDDRVGKLFF.